This TCR beta chain was identified during a study of cytomegalovirus exposure and HLA in healthy donors. The assay was immunoSEQ multiplex PCR, and TCRdb's table has in-frame clones only and misses some. The data show 78,000 or so clones, 90% to 96% seen once. Findings and caveats of the study: The tendency of first-cohort TCR clusters to co-occur in the 95 to 150 validation repertoires was the finding of a later analysis. Many donors shared some public TCRs, even though most TCR sequences were rare. A few chains tied to CMV proved CMV antigen-specific in vitro. The authors listed over 150 TCR beta chains as cytomegalovirus-associated.

This clone is a singleton in its sample. Its antigen is still unknown. Looked up from germline, CDR1 is LNHDA and CDR2 is SQIVND (reference sequence). V was cut by 3 bases and J by 5 bases, with 23 bases left in between. This CDR3 spans 18 amino acids. The chain has TRBV19 and TRBJ1-5; no definite D call. The sequence came from a young man in good health and CMV-seropositive. Sequenced sample: PBMCs. The CDR3 coding sequence is TGTGCCAGTAGTATCGCCTCATACACTAATAGAAAAGATCAGCCCCAGCATTTT. Protein: CASSIASYTNRKDQPQHF. The full variable domain, rest sourced from reference TRBV19 and TRBJ1-5, is DGGITQSPKYLFRKEGQNVTLSCEQNLNHDAMYWYRQDPGQGLRLIYYSQIVNDFQKGDIAEGYSVSREKKESFPLTVTSAQKNPTAFYLCASSIASYTNRKDQPQHFGDGTRLSIL.